This T cell receptor beta chain comes out of a study of blood T cell repertoires in COVID-19. Cohort placement rested on clinical history that participants reported themselves. Clones were sequenced by immunoSEQ multiplex PCR, and TCRdb holds only the in-frame ones, with some missing. The sample has about 180,000 clones, about 78% seen once. V lost 1 base to trimming and J lost 5 bases, with 14 bases between them. The CDR3 totals 14 residues. Germline V gene lookup returns CDR1 SQVTM and CDR2 ANQGSEA. Material: PBMCs or T cells enriched from blood (not recorded which). The rearrangement links TRBV29-1 to TRBJ1-1, with D possibly TRBD1 on 6 matching bases. The sequence was obtained from a woman between 45 and 65 years old who had recovered from COVID-19. CDR3 loop: CSVEGAGDGTEAFF. The CDR3 DNA follows: TGCAGCGTTGAAGGAGCAGGGGATGGGACTGAAGCTTTCTTT.